The rows below give T cell receptor beta chains drawn from one sample of a study of shared clonotypes between healthy human individuals. Clones were read by immunoSEQ multiplex PCR, and TCRdb kept only the in-frame ones, dropping some. This sample carries about 2.4 million clones, 93% of them seen once, and the ten largest clones take roughly 0.36%. The sequenced material came from naive CD4+ T cells from PBMCs. The receptors come from a man in his late teens or twenties in good health. Some clones in this sample may be carry-over from other donors' samples. The CDR3 runs from the conserved cysteine through the conserved F or W. Each record gives: V gene, D gene, J gene, clone size, CDR3 DNA, CDR3 protein. A D gene is named only where the DNA matches it firmly. Size is stated for part of the rows, as once, few or many counts, or as a class when the clone is expanded.

v_gene: TRBV6-5; d_gene: TRBD1; j_gene: TRBJ1-2; abundance: .; CDR3nt: TGTGCCAGCAGAAAACAGGGGAGGCACTATGGCTACACCTTC; CDR3aa: CASRKQGRHYGYTF
v_gene: TRBV11-3; d_gene: .; j_gene: TRBJ1-5; abundance: .; CDR3nt: TGTGCCAGCAGCTTAGTGTCAGGGAATGGCAATCAGCCCCAGCATTTT; CDR3aa: CASSLVSGNGNQPQHF
v_gene: TRBV7-2; d_gene: TRBD2; j_gene: TRBJ2-3; abundance: .; CDR3nt: TGTGCCAGCAGCTTATTAGGGACTAGCGGGAGAGCTCGGACAGATACGCAGTATTTT; CDR3aa: CASSLLGTSGRARTDTQYF
v_gene: TRBV6-5; d_gene: TRBD2; j_gene: TRBJ2-7; abundance: .; CDR3nt: TGTGCCAGTATCCCGTCGGCGGGAGGCTACGAGCAGTACTTC; CDR3aa: CASIPSAGGYEQYF
v_gene: TRBV5-1; d_gene: .; j_gene: TRBJ1-4; abundance: .; CDR3nt: TGCGCCAGCAGCTTGGCGGGGCCGGGTAATGAAAAACTGTTTTTT; CDR3aa: CASSLAGPGNEKLFF
v_gene: TRBV5-5; d_gene: TRBD1; j_gene: TRBJ1-2; abundance: .; CDR3nt: TGTGCCAGCAGCTTGACAGGGGGCGCGGATGGCTACACCTTC; CDR3aa: CASSLTGGADGYTF
v_gene: TRBV11-3; d_gene: .; j_gene: TRBJ2-1; abundance: .; CDR3nt: TGTGCCAGCAGCTTACGGACGGACAATGAGCAGTTCTTC; CDR3aa: CASSLRTDNEQFF
v_gene: TRBV28; d_gene: .; j_gene: TRBJ2-2; abundance: .; CDR3nt: TGTGCCAGCACCCCGCCACGACAAACGAACACCGGGGAGCTGTTTTTT; CDR3aa: CASTPPRQTNTGELFF
v_gene: TRBV6-5; d_gene: .; j_gene: TRBJ2-2; abundance: .; CDR3nt: TGTGCCAGCAGTTACTCGAGAAGGGAGACCGGGGAGCTGTTTTTT; CDR3aa: CASSYSRRETGELFF
v_gene: TRBV5-1; d_gene: .; j_gene: TRBJ2-3; abundance: once; CDR3nt: TGCGCCAGCAGCCGCCTACCCGGGACTAGCACAGATACGCAGTATTTT; CDR3aa: CASSRLPGTSTDTQYF
v_gene: TRBV7-3; d_gene: .; j_gene: TRBJ2-2; abundance: .; CDR3nt: TGTGCCAGCAGCACCCGGGAAGGCGGGGAGCTGTTTTTT; CDR3aa: CASSTREGGELFF
v_gene: TRBV2; d_gene: .; j_gene: TRBJ2-7; abundance: .; CDR3nt: TGTGCCAGCAGTGGGACGAGGGGCGAGCAGTACTTC; CDR3aa: CASSGTRGEQYF
v_gene: TRBV4-1; d_gene: .; j_gene: TRBJ1-1; abundance: .; CDR3nt: TGCGCCAGCAGCCAAGATGGGAGGACCCAAGCTTTCTTT; CDR3aa: CASSQDGRTQAFF
v_gene: TRBV2; d_gene: .; j_gene: TRBJ1-5; abundance: .; CDR3nt: TGTGCCAGCAGGGGGGGGAGCAATCAGCCCCAGCATTTT; CDR3aa: CASRGGSNQPQHF
v_gene: TRBV18; d_gene: TRBD2; j_gene: TRBJ2-7; abundance: .; CDR3nt: TGTGCCAGCTCACCACCGGGGACTAGCGGGAGGGCCAAGGTTCGCGAGCAGTACTTC; CDR3aa: CASSPPGTSGRAKVREQYF
v_gene: TRBV7-9; d_gene: TRBD2; j_gene: TRBJ2-7; abundance: .; CDR3nt: TGTGCCAGCAGCTTCATTGGCGGGGGTAGCTACGAGCAGTACTTC; CDR3aa: CASSFIGGGSYEQYF
v_gene: TRBV6-5; d_gene: .; j_gene: TRBJ1-1; abundance: few; CDR3nt: TGTGCCAGCAGCCCGAGGGGCTGGATCGAAGCTTTCTTT; CDR3aa: CASSPRGWIEAFF
v_gene: TRBV28; d_gene: .; j_gene: TRBJ2-2; abundance: .; CDR3nt: TGTGCCAGCACCCGGACCGGGGAGCTGTTTTTT; CDR3aa: CASTRTGELFF
v_gene: TRBV19; d_gene: .; j_gene: TRBJ2-1; abundance: .; CDR3nt: TGTGCCAGTAGTACGCCGACGGGGGCATGGTTCTTC; CDR3aa: CASSTPTGAWFF
v_gene: TRBV29-1; d_gene: .; j_gene: TRBJ2-7; abundance: .; CDR3nt: TGCAGCGTTGGCCTACTAGCAGCCGTGAACGAGCAGTACTTC; CDR3aa: CSVGLLAAVNEQYF
v_gene: TRBV4-3; d_gene: .; j_gene: TRBJ1-5; abundance: .; CDR3nt: TGCGCCAGCAGCCAAGATCGAGTGCAGCCCCAGCATTTT; CDR3aa: CASSQDRVQPQHF
v_gene: TRBV2; d_gene: .; j_gene: TRBJ2-2; abundance: .; CDR3nt: TGTGCCAGCAGTGAAATCGTCAGGGGGGAGCTGTTTTTT; CDR3aa: CASSEIVRGELFF
v_gene: TRBV7-6; d_gene: TRBD2; j_gene: TRBJ2-1; abundance: once; CDR3nt: TGTGCCAGCAGCCCCGGGCTAGCGGCTCGGAATGAGCAGTTCTTC; CDR3aa: CASSPGLAARNEQFF
v_gene: TRBV29-1; d_gene: .; j_gene: TRBJ2-7; abundance: once; CDR3nt: TGCAGCGTCGCGACAGGCTCCTACGAGCAGTACTTC; CDR3aa: CSVATGSYEQYF
v_gene: TRBV29-1; d_gene: TRBD2; j_gene: TRBJ2-4; abundance: .; CDR3nt: TGCAGCGTCGCGGGACTAGCGGGAGTTAAGGCTCAGTACTTC; CDR3aa: CSVAGLAGVKAQYF
v_gene: TRBV5-1; d_gene: .; j_gene: TRBJ2-1; abundance: .; CDR3nt: TGCGCCAGCAGCTCCGACAGGTTCTGGCAGTTCTTC; CDR3aa: CASSSDRFWQFF